Shown below are 3 T cell receptor beta chains from a single sample sequenced in a study of T cells in Graves' hyperthyroidism and ophthalmopathy. Researchers took RNA transcripts and amplified the TCR beta CDR3 regions from them. With the HTBI primer set, the TCR CDR3 went through a first round of RT-PCR. TCRdb fed the multiplex PCR reads into MiXCR, producing one record per CDR3 protein. The table records about 290,000 distinct CDR3 sequences, 10% to 15% of them present only once. Sequenced sample: blood. Receptors originate from a woman under 40 with Graves' hyperthyroidism that later progressed to Graves' ophthalmopathy.

The V gene is TRBV5-1, the J gene TRBJ2-3, with 10 positions matching TRBD1. Germline V gene sequence: CDR1 SGHRS, CDR2 YFSETQ. The trim removed 4 bases at V and 0 bases at J, leaving 5 bases unmatched. The CDR3 extends over 16 amino acids. Here the CDR3 DNA reads TGCGCCAGCAGCGAGATGGGACAGGGGAGCACAGATACGCAGTATTTT. Protein product: CASSEMGQGSTDTQYF.

This clonotype occurred many times. CDR3 protein: CASRTAGVLYEQYF. CDR3 nucleotides: TGTGCCAGCAGGACAGCGGGAGTTCTCTACGAGCAGTACTTC. The V and J genes are TRBV28 and TRBJ2-7; 8 bases line up with TRBD2. V gave up 6 bases and J gave up 3 bases; unmatched junction bases: 7. CDR3 length equals 14 residues. Germline CDR1 is MDHEN and CDR2 is SYDVKM.

This clonotype was detected ten times or more. The chain joins TRBV3-1 to TRBJ2-1, with D perhaps TRBD1 (5 bases). This CDR3 has 15 amino acids. Germline V CDR1 and CDR2: LGHDT, YNNKEL (reference sequence). The ends were cut back, 3 bases at V and 2 bases at J, with 11 bases in the middle. The CDR3 bases are TGTGCCAGCAGCCAGGAAGCGACAGCCTACAATGAGCAGTTCTTC. Translation gives CASSQEATAYNEQFF.